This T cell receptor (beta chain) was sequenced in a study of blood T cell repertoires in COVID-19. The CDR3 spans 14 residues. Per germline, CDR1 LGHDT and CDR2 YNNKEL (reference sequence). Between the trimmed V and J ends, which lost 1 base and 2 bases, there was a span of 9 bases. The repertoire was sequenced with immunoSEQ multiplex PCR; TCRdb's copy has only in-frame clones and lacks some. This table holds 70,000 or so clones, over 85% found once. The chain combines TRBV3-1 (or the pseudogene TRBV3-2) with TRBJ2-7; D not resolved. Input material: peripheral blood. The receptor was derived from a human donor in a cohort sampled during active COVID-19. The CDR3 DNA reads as TGTGCCAGCAGCCAAGGCCTAGTCACCTACGAGCAGTACTTC. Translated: CASSQGLVTYEQYF.